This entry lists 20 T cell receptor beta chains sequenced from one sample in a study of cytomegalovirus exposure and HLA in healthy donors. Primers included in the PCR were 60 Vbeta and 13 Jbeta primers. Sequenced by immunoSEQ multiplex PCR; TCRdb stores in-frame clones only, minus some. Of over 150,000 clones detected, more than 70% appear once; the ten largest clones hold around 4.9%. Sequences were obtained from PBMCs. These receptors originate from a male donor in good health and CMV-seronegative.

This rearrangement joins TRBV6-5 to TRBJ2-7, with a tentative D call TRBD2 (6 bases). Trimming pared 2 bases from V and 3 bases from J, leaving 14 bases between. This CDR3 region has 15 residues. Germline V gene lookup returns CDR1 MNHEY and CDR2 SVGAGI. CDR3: CASSYQLATHYEQYF. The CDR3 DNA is TGTGCCAGCAGTTACCAGCTAGCGACACACTACGAGCAGTACTTC.

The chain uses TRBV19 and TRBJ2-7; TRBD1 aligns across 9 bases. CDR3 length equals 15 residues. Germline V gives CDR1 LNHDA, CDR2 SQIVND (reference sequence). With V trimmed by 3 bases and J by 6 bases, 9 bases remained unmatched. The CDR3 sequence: CASSIRAHRGPEQYF. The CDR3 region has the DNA TGTGCCAGTAGTATCCGGGCCCACAGGGGGCCCGAGCAGTACTTC.

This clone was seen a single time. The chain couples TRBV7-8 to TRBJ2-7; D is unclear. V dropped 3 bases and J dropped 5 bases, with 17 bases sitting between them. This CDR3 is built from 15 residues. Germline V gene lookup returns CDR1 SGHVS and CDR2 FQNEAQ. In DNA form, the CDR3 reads TGTGCCAGCAGCTTTACTCGGCCAGACCGGGACGAGCAGTACTTC. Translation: CASSFTRPDRDEQYF.

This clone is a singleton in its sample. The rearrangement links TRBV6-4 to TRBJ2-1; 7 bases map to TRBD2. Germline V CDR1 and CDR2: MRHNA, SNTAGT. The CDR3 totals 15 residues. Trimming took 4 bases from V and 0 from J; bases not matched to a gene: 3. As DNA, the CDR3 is TGTGCCAGCAGTGTTACTAGCGTCTCCTACAATGAGCAGTTCTTC. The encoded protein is CASSVTSVSYNEQFF.

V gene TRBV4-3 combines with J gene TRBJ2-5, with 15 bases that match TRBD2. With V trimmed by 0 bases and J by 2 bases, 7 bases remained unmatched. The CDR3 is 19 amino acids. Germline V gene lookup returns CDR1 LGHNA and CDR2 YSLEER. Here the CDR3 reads CASSQDLGLAGGEQETQYF. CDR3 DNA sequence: TGCGCCAGCAGCCAAGATTTAGGACTAGCGGGAGGGGAGCAAGAGACCCAGTACTTC.

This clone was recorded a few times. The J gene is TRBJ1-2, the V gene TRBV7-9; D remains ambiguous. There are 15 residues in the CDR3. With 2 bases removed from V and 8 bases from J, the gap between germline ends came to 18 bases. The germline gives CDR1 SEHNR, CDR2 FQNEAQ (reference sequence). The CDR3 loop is CASSLSLSGGRGYTF. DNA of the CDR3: TGTGCCAGCAGCTTAAGTCTCTCGGGAGGAAGAGGCTACACCTTC.

CDR3 DNA sequence: TGTGCCAGCAGCCAGACAGGGGCCTACACTGAAGCTTTCTTT. Encoded protein: CASSQTGAYTEAFF. The chain couples TRBV7-9 to TRBJ1-1, with 8 bases matching TRBD1. Germline-derived CDR1 and CDR2 are SEHNR and FQNEAQ (reference sequence). CDR3 length: 14 amino acids. Trimming took 5 bases from V and 3 from J; bases not matched to a gene: 5.

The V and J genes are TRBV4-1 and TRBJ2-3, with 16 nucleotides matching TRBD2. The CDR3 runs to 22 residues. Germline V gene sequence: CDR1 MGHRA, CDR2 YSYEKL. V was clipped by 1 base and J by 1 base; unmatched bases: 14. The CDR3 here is CASSQVRPGTSGGDARTDTQYF. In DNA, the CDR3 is TGCGCCAGCAGCCAAGTTCGACCAGGGACTAGCGGGGGGGACGCACGCACAGATACGCAGTATTTT.

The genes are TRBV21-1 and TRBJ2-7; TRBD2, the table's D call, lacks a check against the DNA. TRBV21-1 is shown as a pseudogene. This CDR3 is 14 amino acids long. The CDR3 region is CASHRAGGTYEQYF. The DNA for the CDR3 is TGTGCCAGCCATCGAGCGGGGGGCACCTACGAGCAGTACTTC.

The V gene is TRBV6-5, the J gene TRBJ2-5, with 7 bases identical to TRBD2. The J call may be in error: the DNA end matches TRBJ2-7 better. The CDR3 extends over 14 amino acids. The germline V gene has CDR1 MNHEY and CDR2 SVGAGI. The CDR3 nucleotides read TGTGCCAGCAGTTTAGCGGGCAACCCCTACGAGCAGTACTTC. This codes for CASSLAGNPYEQYF.

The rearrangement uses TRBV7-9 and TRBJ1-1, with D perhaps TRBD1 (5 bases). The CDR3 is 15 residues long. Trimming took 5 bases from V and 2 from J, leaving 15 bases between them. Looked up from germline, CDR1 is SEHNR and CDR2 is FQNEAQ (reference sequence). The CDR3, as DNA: TGTGCCAGCAGCGGTCAGTTGGGGCGTAACACTGAAGCTTTCTTT. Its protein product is CASSGQLGRNTEAFF.

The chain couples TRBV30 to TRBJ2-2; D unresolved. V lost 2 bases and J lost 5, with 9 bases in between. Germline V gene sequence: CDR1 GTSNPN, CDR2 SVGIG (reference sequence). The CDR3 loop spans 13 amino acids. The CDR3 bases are TGTGCCTGGAGTTCAACAAGTACCGGGGAGCTGTTTTTT. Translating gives CAWSSTSTGELFF.

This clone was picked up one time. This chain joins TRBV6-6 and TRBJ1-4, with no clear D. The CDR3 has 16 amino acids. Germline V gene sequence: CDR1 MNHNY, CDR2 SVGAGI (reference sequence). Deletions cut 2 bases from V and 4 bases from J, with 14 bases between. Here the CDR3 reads CASSYETGSRNEKLFF. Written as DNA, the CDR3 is TGTGCCAGCAGTTACGAAACGGGAAGCCGTAATGAAAAACTGTTTTTT.

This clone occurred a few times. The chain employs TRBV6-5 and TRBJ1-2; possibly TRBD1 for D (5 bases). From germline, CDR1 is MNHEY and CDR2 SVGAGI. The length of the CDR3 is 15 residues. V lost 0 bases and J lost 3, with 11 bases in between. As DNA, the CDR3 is TGTGCCAGCAGTTACTCGAGTCAGGGTTACTATGGCTACACCTTC. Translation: CASSYSSQGYYGYTF.

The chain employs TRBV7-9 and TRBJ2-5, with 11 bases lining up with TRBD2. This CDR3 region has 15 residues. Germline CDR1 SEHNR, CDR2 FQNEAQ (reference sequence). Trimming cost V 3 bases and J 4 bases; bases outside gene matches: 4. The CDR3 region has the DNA TGTGCCAGCAGCTTGGGGACTAGCGGCTCAGAGACCCAGTACTTC. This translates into CASSLGTSGSETQYF.

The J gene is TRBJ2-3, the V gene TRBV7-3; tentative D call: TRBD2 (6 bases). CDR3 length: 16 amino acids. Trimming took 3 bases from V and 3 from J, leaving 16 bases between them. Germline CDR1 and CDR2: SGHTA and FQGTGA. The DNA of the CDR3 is TGTGCCAGCAGCTTTATGGAGGGTTTGGGGACAGATACGCAGTATTTT. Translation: CASSFMEGLGTDTQYF. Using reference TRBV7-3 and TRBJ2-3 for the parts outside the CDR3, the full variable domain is GAGVSQTPSNKVTEKGKYVELRCDPISGHTALYWYRQSLGQGPEFLIYFQGTGAADDSGLPNDRFFAVRPEGSVSTLKIQRTERGDSAVYLCASSFMEGLGTDTQYFGPGTRLTVL.

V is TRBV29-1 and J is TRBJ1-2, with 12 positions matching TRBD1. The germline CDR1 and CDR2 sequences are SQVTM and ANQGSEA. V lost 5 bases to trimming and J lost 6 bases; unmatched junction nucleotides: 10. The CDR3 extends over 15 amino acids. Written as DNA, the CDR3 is TGCAGCGTTTTACCGGGACAGGGGGCGAAAAATGGCTACACCTTC. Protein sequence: CSVLPGQGAKNGYTF.

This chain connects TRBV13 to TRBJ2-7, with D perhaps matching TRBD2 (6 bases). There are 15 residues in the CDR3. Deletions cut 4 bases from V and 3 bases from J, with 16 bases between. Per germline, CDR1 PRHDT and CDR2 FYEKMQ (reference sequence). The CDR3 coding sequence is TGTGCCAGCAGCTCGCGGGGCATACCAGACTACGAGCAGTACTTC. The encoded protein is CASSSRGIPDYEQYF.

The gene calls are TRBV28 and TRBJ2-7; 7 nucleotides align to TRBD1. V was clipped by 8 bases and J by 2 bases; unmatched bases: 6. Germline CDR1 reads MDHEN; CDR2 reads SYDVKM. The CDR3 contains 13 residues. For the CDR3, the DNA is TGTGCCAGCTTCGGGACAGAGACCTACGAGCAGTACTTC. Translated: CASFGTETYEQYF.

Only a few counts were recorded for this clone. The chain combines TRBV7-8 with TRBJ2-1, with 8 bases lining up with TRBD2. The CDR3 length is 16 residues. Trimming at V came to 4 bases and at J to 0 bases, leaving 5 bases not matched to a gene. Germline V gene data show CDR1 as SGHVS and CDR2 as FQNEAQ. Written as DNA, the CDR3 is TGTGCCAGCAGCTCTTTAGCGGGGAGCTCCTACAATGAGCAGTTCTTC. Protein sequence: CASSSLAGSSYNEQFF.